This T cell receptor (beta chain) was recovered during a study of identifying expanded T cells in peripheral blood. CDR1 is SGHDT and CDR2 is YYEEEE in the germline V gene. V shed 4 bases and J 6 bases; nucleotides not matched to a gene: 13. This CDR3 has 16 amino acids. Data came from immunoSEQ multiplex PCR; TCRdb stores just in-frame clones and leaves some out. The sample includes about 81,000 clones, about four fifths of them seen just once. The TCR comes from a person aged 18 to 70 in good health. Input material: blood. The chain recombines TRBV5-6 with TRBJ1-2; 9 nucleotides match TRBD1. The CDR3 loop is CASSRRTGAISDGYTF. In DNA, the CDR3 is TGTGCCAGCAGCCGCCGGACAGGGGCAATAAGCGATGGCTACACCTTC.